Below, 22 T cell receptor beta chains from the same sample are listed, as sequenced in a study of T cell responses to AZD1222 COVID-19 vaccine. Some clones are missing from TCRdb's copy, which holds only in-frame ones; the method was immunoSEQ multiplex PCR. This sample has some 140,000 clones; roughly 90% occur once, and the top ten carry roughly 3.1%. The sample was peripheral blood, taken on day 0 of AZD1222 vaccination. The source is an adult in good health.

In DNA form, the CDR3 reads TGTGCCTGGAGTGTACGGAATTACCCCTATAATTCACCCCTCCACTTT. Protein sequence: CAWSVRNYPYNSPLHF. The chain joins TRBV30 to TRBJ1-6; D not resolved. Per the germline V gene, CDR1 is GTSNPN and CDR2 is SVGIG (reference sequence). V lost 0 bases and J lost 2, with 11 bases in between. The CDR3 spans 16 residues.

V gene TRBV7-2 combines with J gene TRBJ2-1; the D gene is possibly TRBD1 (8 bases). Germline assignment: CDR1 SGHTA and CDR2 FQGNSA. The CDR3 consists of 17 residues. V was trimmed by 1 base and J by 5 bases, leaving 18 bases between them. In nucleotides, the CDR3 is TGTGCCAGCAGCTTAGTGGGGGGGACAGGTGGGCACAATGAGCAGTTCTTC. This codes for CASSLVGGTGGHNEQFF.

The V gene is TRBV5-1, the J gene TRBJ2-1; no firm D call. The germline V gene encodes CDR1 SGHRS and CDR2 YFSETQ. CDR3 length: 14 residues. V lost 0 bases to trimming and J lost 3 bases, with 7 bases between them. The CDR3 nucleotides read TGCGCCAGCAGCTTGGGGGATATCTACAATGAGCAGTTCTTC. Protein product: CASSLGDIYNEQFF.

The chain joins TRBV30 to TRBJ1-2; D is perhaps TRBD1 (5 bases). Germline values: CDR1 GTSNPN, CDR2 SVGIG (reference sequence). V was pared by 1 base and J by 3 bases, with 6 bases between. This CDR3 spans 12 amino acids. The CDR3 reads CAWSGGDYGYTF. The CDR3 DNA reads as TGTGCCTGGAGTGGGGGGGACTATGGCTACACCTTC. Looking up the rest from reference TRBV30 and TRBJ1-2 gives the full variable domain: SQTIHQWPATLVQPVGSPLSLECTVEGTSNPNLYWYRQAAGRGLQLLFYSVGIGQISSEVPQNLSASRPQDRQFILSSKKLLLSDSGFYLCAWSGGDYGYTFGSGTRLTVV.

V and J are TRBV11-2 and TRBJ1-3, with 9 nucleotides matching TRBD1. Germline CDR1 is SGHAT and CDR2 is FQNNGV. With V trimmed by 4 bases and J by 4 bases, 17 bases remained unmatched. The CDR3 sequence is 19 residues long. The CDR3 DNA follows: TGTGCCAGCAGCTCTAGCCTAACCCTCGGGGACAGGGCCGGAAACACCATATATTTT. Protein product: CASSSSLTLGDRAGNTIYF.

The CDR3 here is CASSLRIRNEQYF. As DNA, the CDR3 is TGTGCCAGCAGTCTTCGGATTCGCAACGAGCAGTACTTC. This chain uses TRBV6-2 or TRBV6-3 with TRBJ2-7; D is uncertain. CDR3 length equals 13 residues. Germline V gene lookup returns CDR1 MNHEY and CDR2 SVGEGT. Trimming shortened V by 5 bases and J by 5 bases, and 13 bases separated the two germline ends.

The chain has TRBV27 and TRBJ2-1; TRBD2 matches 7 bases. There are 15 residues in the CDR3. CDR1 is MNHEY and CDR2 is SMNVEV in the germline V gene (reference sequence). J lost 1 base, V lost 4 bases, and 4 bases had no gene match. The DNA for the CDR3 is TGTGCCAGCAGTTCCCGGACTAGTTCCTACAATGAGCAGTTCTTC. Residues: CASSSRTSSYNEQFF.

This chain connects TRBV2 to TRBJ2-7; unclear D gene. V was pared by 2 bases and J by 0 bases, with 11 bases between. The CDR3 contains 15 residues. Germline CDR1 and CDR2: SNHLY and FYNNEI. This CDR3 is CASSEMPVLSYEQYF. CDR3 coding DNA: TGTGCCAGCAGTGAAATGCCAGTGCTCTCCTACGAGCAGTACTTC.

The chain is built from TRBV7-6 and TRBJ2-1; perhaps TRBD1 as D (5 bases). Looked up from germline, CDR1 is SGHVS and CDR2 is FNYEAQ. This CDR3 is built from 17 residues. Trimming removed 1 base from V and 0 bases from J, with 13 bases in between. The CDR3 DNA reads TGTGCCAGCAGCTTAGTGCAGAGGACAAGCTCCTACAATGAGCAGTTCTTC. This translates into CASSLVQRTSSYNEQFF.

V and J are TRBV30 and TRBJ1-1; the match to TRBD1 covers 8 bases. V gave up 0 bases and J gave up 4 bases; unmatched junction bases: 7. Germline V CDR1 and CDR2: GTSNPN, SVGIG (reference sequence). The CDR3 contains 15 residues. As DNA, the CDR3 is TGTGCCTGGAGTGTAATAGACAGGGGAGGCACTGAAGCTTTCTTT. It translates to CAWSVIDRGGTEAFF. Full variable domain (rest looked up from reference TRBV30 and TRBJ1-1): SQTIHQWPATLVQPVGSPLSLECTVEGTSNPNLYWYRQAAGRGLQLLFYSVGIGQISSEVPQNLSASRPQDRQFILSSKKLLLSDSGFYLCAWSVIDRGGTEAFFGQGTRLTVV.

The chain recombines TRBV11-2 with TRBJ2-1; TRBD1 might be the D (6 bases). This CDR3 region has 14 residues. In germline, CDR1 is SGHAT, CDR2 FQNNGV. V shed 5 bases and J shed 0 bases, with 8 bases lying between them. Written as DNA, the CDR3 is TGTGCCAGCAGCCGAGGGGGCTCCTACAATGAGCAGTTCTTC. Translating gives CASSRGGSYNEQFF.

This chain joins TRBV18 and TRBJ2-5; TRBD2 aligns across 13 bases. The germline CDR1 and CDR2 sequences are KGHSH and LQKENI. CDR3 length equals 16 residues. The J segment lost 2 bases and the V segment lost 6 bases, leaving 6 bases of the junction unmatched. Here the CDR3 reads CASSSSGLAGQETQYF. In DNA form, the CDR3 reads TGTGCCAGCTCGTCGTCGGGACTAGCGGGACAAGAGACCCAGTACTTC.

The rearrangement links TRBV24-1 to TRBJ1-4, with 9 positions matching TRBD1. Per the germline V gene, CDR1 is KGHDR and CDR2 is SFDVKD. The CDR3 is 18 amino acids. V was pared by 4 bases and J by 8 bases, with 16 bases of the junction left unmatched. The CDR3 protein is CATSDRDPPGQGFEKLFF. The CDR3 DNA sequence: TGTGCCACCAGTGACCGAGATCCGCCGGGACAGGGCTTCGAAAAACTGTTTTTT.

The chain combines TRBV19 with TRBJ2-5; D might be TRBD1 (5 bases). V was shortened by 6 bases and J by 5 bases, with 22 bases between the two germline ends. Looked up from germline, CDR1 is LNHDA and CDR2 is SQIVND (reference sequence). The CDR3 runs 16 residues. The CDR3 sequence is CASRSHPGQGQETQYF. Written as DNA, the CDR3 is TGTGCCAGTAGATCACACCCCGGGCAGGGCCAGGAGACCCAGTACTTC.

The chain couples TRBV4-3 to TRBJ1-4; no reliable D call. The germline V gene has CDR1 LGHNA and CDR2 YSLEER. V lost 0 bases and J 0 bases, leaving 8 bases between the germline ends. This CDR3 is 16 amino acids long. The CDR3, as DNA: TGCGCCAGCAGCCAAGATTTAGCAGCAACTAATGAAAAACTGTTTTTT. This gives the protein CASSQDLAATNEKLFF.

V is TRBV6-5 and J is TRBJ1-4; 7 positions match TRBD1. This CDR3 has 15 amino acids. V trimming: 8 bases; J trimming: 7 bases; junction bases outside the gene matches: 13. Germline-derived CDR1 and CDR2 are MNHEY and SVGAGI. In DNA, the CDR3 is TGTGCCAGCGGGGGAGGTTGGCAGGGGGTTGAAAAACTGTTTTTT. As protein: CASGGGWQGVEKLFF.

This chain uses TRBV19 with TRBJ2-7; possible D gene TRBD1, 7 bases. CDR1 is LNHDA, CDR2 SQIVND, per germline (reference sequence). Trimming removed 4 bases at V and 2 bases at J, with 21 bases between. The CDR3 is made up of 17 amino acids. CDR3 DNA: TGTGCCAGTAGTAGAGGTAGGGGGCTAGCGCAAACCTACGAGCAGTACTTC. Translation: CASSRGRGLAQTYEQYF.

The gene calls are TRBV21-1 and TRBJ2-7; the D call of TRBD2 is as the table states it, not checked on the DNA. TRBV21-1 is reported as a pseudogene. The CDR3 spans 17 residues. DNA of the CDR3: TGTGCCAGCAGCAAAGAACGGCACAGGGAGGGGGCCTACGAGCAGTACTTC. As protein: CASSKERHREGAYEQYF.

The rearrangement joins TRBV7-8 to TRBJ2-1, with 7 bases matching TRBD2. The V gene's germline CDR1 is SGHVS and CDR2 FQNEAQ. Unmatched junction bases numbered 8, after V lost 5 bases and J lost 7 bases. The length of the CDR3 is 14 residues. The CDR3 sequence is CASSRAGTKNEQFF. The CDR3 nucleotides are TGTGCCAGCAGCCGAGCCGGGACTAAGAATGAGCAGTTCTTC.

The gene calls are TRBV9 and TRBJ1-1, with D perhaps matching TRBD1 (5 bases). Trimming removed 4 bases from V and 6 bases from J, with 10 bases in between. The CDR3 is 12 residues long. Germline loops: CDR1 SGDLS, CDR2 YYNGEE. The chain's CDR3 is CASSQGGAEAFF. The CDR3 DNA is TGTGCCAGCAGCCAAGGAGGGGCTGAAGCTTTCTTT. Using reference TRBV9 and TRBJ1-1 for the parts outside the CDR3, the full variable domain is DSGVTQTPKHLITATGQRVTLRCSPRSGDLSVYWYQQSLDQGLQFLIQYYNGEERAKGNILERFSAQQFPDLHSELNLSSLELGDSALYFCASSQGGAEAFFGQGTRLTVV.

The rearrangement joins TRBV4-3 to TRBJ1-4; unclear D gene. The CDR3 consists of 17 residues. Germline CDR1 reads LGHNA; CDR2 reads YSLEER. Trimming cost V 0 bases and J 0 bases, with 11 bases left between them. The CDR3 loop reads CASSQDDTHTTNEKLFF. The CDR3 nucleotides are TGCGCCAGCAGCCAAGATGACACGCATACAACTAATGAAAAACTGTTTTTT.

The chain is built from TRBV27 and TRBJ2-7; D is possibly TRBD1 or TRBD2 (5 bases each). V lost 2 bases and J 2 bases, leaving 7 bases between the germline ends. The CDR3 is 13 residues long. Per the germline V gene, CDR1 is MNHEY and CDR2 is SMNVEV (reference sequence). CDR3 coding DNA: TGTGCCAGCAGTTTAAGGGACCCCTACGAGCAGTACTTC. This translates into CASSLRDPYEQYF.